A selection of T cell receptor beta chains follows, all from one sample in a study of cytomegalovirus exposure and HLA in healthy donors. TCRdb keeps only in-frame clones here, not all; method: immunoSEQ multiplex PCR. The top ten hold under 1.5% of the sample, which has under 200,000 clones, about 80% seen once. The sample consisted of PBMCs. These TCRs come from a man in his thirties or forties in good health and CMV-seronegative. Both conserved end residues are part of each CDR3. A D gene is named only where the DNA matches it firmly. The size entry is marked missing in some rows and otherwise reads once, few, many or a size class.

d_gene,abundance,v_gene,j_gene,CDR3aa,CDR3nt
TRBD1,once,TRBV11-3,TRBJ2-2,CASSDRGRSTGELFF,TGTGCCAGCAGCGACAGGGGGCGAAGCACCGGGGAGCTGTTTTTT
TRBD1,.,TRBV7-2,TRBJ2-2,CASSLRQGGTGELFF,TGTGCCAGCAGCTTAAGACAGGGGGGAACCGGGGAGCTGTTTTTT
.,once,TRBV7-9,TRBJ1-2,CASSSRGAADYGYTF,TGTGCCAGCAGCTCCCGGGGGGCTGCGGACTATGGCTACACCTTC
.,.,TRBV13,TRBJ1-4,CASSLDRGGEKLFF,TGTGCCAGCAGCCTGGACCGAGGAGGTGAAAAACTGTTTTTT
.,.,TRBV5-4,TRBJ2-1,CASSQEAGTYNEQFF,TGTGCCAGCAGCCAAGAAGCAGGGACCTACAATGAGCAGTTCTTC
.,.,TRBV2,TRBJ2-5,CASSFREQETQYF,TGTGCCAGCAGTTTCAGGGAACAAGAGACCCAGTACTTC
.,.,TRBV7-8,TRBJ2-3,CASSLVVGSGDTQYF,TGTGCCAGCAGCTTAGTAGTAGGCAGCGGGGATACGCAGTATTTT
TRBD2,.,TRBV7-2,TRBJ2-3,CASSISGGATDTQYF,TGTGCCAGCAGCATTAGCGGGGGGGCAACAGATACGCAGTATTTT
TRBD2,.,TRBV5-4,TRBJ2-2,CASNPRGANTGELFF,TGTGCCAGCAACCCTCGGGGGGCGAACACCGGGGAGCTGTTTTTT
TRBD2,.,TRBV7-2,TRBJ2-1,CASSLGLDEQFF,TGTGCCAGCAGCCTAGGACTAGACGAGCAGTTCTTC
.,.,TRBV2,TRBJ1-5,CASSLQGAFNQPQHF,TGTGCCAGCAGTTTACAGGGAGCGTTCAATCAGCCCCAGCATTTT
TRBD1,.,TRBV6-5,TRBJ2-7,CASTGQGRDEQYF,TGTGCCAGCACTGGACAGGGGCGAGACGAGCAGTACTTC
.,.,TRBV9,TRBJ1-6,CASTPETGYNSPLHF,TGTGCCAGCACGCCCGAGACAGGATATAATTCACCCCTCCACTTT
.,.,TRBV30,TRBJ1-2,CAWSRRRYGYTF,TGTGCCTGGAGCCGCAGGAGGTATGGCTACACCTTC
TRBD2,.,TRBV9,TRBJ2-1,CASSTPGLAGGYNEQFF,TGTGCCAGCAGCACCCCGGGACTAGCGGGAGGTTACAATGAGCAGTTCTTC
.,few,TRBV9,TRBJ1-1,CASSPSWSGTEAFF,TGTGCCAGCAGCCCCAGTTGGTCGGGGACTGAAGCTTTCTTT
TRBD1,once,TRBV9,TRBJ1-2,CASSVDQGGVSYGYTF,TGTGCCAGCAGCGTAGACCAAGGGGGCGTCAGCTATGGCTACACCTTC
.,.,TRBV7-2,TRBJ2-3,CASSLRGPSTDTQYF,TGTGCCAGCAGCTTAAGAGGGCCTAGCACAGATACGCAGTATTTT
TRBD2,.,TRBV6-5,TRBJ2-2,CASSYVGAGVSGELFF,TGTGCCAGCAGTTACGTTGGGGCGGGGGTTTCGGGGGAGCTGTTTTTT
.,few,TRBV7-9,TRBJ1-1,CASSLVLGVGGEAFF,TGTGCCAGCAGCTTAGTTTTGGGCGTGGGGGGTGAAGCTTTCTTT
TRBD2,.,TRBV9,TRBJ2-5,CASGLAGAGGETQYF,TGTGCCAGCGGACTAGCGGGGGCCGGCGGGGAGACCCAGTACTTC
TRBD2,.,TRBV5-1,TRBJ2-1,CASSPTSGGPSMFF,TGCGCCAGCAGCCCGACTAGCGGGGGCCCGAGTATGTTCTTC
.,once,TRBV7-3,TRBJ1-4,CASSRTENEKLFF,TGTGCCAGCAGCAGGACTGAAAATGAAAAACTGTTTTTT
TRBD2,.,TRBV7-2,TRBJ2-7,CASSMTSGTYEQYF,TGTGCCAGCAGCATGACTAGCGGGACCTACGAGCAGTACTTC
TRBD2,.,TRBV2,TRBJ2-3,CASSEAPAGARDTQYF,TGTGCCAGCAGTGAAGCCCCAGCGGGAGCGAGAGATACGCAGTATTTT
TRBD2,.,TRBV9,TRBJ2-4,CASSSRLAGVGNIQYF,TGTGCCAGCAGCTCACGACTAGCGGGAGTGGGAAACATTCAGTACTTC
.,.,TRBV7-9,TRBJ2-5,CASSLNYQGEETQYF,TGTGCCAGCAGCTTAAATTACCAGGGTGAAGAGACCCAGTACTTC
TRBD1,.,TRBV30,TRBJ2-7,CAWSLGGQGATYEQYF,TGTGCCTGGAGTTTGGGTGGACAGGGGGCTACCTACGAGCAGTACTTC
.,.,TRBV7-2,TRBJ2-5,CASSRQETQYF,TGTGCCAGCAGTCGTCAAGAGACCCAGTACTTC
TRBD1,.,TRBV28,TRBJ2-7,CASRDRGKQYYEQYF,TGTGCCAGCAGAGACAGGGGAAAACAATACTACGAGCAGTACTTC
TRBD1,.,TRBV25-1,TRBJ2-7,CASRPGQGINEQYF,TGTGCCAGCAGACCGGGACAGGGTATCAACGAGCAGTACTTC
.,.,TRBV2,TRBJ1-5,CASRMGGVSNQPQHF,TGTGCCAGCAGGATGGGAGGCGTTAGCAATCAGCCCCAGCATTTT
TRBD1,once,TRBV5-6,TRBJ1-2,CASTTTGGFYGYTF,TGTGCCAGCACTACCACAGGGGGCTTCTATGGCTACACCTTC
TRBD2,.,TRBV11-2,TRBJ2-1,CASRLAREQFF,TGTGCCAGCCGACTAGCGCGAGAGCAGTTCTTC
TRBD2,.,TRBV7-9,TRBJ2-1,CASTKSGSGGALSYNEQFF,TGTGCCAGCACCAAATCCGGGAGCGGGGGGGCCCTATCCTACAATGAGCAGTTCTTC
.,.,TRBV7-9,TRBJ1-5,CASSKGRVGPQHF,TGTGCCAGCAGCAAAGGCAGGGTCGGGCCCCAGCATTTT
TRBD1,few,TRBV19,TRBJ1-1,CASSIEDRGSTEAFF,TGTGCCAGTAGTATAGAGGACAGGGGTAGCACTGAAGCTTTCTTT
.,.,TRBV7-2,TRBJ1-5,CASSPSRDQPQHF,TGTGCCAGCAGCCCCTCGAGGGATCAGCCCCAGCATTTT
TRBD1,once,TRBV5-4,TRBJ2-1,CASSFYRGQNNEQFF,TGTGCCAGCAGCTTTTACAGGGGGCAGAACAATGAGCAGTTCTTC
.,once,TRBV5-1,TRBJ2-7,CASSLGDTRSYEQYF,TGCGCCAGCAGCTTGGGGGACACTCGCTCCTACGAGCAGTACTTC
.,.,TRBV9,TRBJ1-1,CASSVDGGKNTEAFF,TGTGCCAGCAGCGTAGATGGGGGCAAGAACACTGAAGCTTTCTTT
TRBD2,.,TRBV19,TRBJ2-3,CASSISGRATGADTQYF,TGTGCCAGTAGTATAAGCGGGAGGGCCACCGGGGCGGATACGCAGTATTTT
.,.,TRBV28,TRBJ2-7,CASSFTGHYEQYF,TGTGCCAGCAGTTTTACCGGACACTACGAGCAGTACTTC
TRBD2,few,TRBV6-5,TRBJ2-1,CASSYSEGGHNEQFF,TGTGCCAGCAGTTACTCGGAGGGAGGGCACAATGAGCAGTTCTTC
TRBD1,.,TRBV11-2,TRBJ2-7,CASSLDRDEQYF,TGTGCCAGCAGCTTGGACAGGGACGAGCAGTACTTC